The clone carrying this T cell receptor beta chain came up many times. Antigen specificity is unknown. TCRdb recomputed calls from the RT-PCR reads with MiXCR, one row per CDR3 protein. This sample yields around 490,000 distinct CDR3 sequences, of which under 9% are seen a single time; 10% to 15% belongs to the top ten. This record belongs to a study of response to subunit inactivated influenza vaccine. The CDR3 is 15 amino acids. Trimming removed 1 base at V and 3 bases at J, with 10 bases between. Germline V lookup: CDR1 MGHRA, CDR2 YSYEKL. Study-level results: With each seasonal influenza vaccination, the authors suggested, few new T cells are recruited.

The V call is TRBV4-1, the J call TRBJ2-1; D unresolved. The receptor was isolated from a man aged 50 to 69 who received an inactivated influenza vaccine. Sequencing used PBMCs from blood, obtained around 2 years after vaccination. The DNA of the CDR3 is TGCGCCAGCAGCCAAGTAGGCGGTGACTACAATGAGCAGTTCTTC. Its translation: CASSQVGGDYNEQFF.